The 2 T cell receptor beta chains presented below share a single source sample, sequenced in a study of blood T cell repertoires in COVID-19. This table comes from immunoSEQ multiplex PCR, and its TCRdb copy is limited to in-frame clones, with some not included. The table has roughly 100,000 clones, 85% to 90% seen once; the top ten hold around 4.3%. Sequenced: peripheral blood. These receptors came from a man aged 45 to 65 with acute or convalescent COVID-19.

This clone was seen once. DNA for the CDR3: TGTGCCAGCCGGGACGGGAGCCAAGAGACCCAGTACTTC. This gives the protein CASRDGSQETQYF. This chain joins TRBV6-5 and TRBJ2-5; maybe TRBD2 (6 bases). Germline CDR1 is MNHEY and CDR2 is SVGAGI. The CDR3 is 13 amino acids. V dropped 8 bases and J dropped 1 base, with 11 bases sitting between them.

The J gene is TRBJ1-1, the V gene TRBV14; D unresolved. V was pared by 0 bases and J by 10 bases, with 9 bases between. The CDR3 is 12 residues long. The germline gives CDR1 SGHDN, CDR2 FVKESK. CDR3 DNA: TGTGCCAGCAGCCAAGATTACGGTACAGCTTTCTTT. This codes for CASSQDYGTAFF.